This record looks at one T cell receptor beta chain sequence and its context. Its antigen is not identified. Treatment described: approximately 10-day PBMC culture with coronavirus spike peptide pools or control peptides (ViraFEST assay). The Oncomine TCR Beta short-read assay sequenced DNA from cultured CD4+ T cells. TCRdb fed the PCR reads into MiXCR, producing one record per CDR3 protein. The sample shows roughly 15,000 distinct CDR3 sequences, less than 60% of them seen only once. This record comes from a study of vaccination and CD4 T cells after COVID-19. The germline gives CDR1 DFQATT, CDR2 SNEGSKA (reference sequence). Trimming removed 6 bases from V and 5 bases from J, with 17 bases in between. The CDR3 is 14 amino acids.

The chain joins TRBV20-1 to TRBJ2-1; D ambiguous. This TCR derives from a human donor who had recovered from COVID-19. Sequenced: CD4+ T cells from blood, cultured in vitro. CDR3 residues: CSAPTTESNNEQFF. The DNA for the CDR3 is TGCAGTGCCCCGACGACCGAGAGTAACAATGAGCAGTTCTTC.